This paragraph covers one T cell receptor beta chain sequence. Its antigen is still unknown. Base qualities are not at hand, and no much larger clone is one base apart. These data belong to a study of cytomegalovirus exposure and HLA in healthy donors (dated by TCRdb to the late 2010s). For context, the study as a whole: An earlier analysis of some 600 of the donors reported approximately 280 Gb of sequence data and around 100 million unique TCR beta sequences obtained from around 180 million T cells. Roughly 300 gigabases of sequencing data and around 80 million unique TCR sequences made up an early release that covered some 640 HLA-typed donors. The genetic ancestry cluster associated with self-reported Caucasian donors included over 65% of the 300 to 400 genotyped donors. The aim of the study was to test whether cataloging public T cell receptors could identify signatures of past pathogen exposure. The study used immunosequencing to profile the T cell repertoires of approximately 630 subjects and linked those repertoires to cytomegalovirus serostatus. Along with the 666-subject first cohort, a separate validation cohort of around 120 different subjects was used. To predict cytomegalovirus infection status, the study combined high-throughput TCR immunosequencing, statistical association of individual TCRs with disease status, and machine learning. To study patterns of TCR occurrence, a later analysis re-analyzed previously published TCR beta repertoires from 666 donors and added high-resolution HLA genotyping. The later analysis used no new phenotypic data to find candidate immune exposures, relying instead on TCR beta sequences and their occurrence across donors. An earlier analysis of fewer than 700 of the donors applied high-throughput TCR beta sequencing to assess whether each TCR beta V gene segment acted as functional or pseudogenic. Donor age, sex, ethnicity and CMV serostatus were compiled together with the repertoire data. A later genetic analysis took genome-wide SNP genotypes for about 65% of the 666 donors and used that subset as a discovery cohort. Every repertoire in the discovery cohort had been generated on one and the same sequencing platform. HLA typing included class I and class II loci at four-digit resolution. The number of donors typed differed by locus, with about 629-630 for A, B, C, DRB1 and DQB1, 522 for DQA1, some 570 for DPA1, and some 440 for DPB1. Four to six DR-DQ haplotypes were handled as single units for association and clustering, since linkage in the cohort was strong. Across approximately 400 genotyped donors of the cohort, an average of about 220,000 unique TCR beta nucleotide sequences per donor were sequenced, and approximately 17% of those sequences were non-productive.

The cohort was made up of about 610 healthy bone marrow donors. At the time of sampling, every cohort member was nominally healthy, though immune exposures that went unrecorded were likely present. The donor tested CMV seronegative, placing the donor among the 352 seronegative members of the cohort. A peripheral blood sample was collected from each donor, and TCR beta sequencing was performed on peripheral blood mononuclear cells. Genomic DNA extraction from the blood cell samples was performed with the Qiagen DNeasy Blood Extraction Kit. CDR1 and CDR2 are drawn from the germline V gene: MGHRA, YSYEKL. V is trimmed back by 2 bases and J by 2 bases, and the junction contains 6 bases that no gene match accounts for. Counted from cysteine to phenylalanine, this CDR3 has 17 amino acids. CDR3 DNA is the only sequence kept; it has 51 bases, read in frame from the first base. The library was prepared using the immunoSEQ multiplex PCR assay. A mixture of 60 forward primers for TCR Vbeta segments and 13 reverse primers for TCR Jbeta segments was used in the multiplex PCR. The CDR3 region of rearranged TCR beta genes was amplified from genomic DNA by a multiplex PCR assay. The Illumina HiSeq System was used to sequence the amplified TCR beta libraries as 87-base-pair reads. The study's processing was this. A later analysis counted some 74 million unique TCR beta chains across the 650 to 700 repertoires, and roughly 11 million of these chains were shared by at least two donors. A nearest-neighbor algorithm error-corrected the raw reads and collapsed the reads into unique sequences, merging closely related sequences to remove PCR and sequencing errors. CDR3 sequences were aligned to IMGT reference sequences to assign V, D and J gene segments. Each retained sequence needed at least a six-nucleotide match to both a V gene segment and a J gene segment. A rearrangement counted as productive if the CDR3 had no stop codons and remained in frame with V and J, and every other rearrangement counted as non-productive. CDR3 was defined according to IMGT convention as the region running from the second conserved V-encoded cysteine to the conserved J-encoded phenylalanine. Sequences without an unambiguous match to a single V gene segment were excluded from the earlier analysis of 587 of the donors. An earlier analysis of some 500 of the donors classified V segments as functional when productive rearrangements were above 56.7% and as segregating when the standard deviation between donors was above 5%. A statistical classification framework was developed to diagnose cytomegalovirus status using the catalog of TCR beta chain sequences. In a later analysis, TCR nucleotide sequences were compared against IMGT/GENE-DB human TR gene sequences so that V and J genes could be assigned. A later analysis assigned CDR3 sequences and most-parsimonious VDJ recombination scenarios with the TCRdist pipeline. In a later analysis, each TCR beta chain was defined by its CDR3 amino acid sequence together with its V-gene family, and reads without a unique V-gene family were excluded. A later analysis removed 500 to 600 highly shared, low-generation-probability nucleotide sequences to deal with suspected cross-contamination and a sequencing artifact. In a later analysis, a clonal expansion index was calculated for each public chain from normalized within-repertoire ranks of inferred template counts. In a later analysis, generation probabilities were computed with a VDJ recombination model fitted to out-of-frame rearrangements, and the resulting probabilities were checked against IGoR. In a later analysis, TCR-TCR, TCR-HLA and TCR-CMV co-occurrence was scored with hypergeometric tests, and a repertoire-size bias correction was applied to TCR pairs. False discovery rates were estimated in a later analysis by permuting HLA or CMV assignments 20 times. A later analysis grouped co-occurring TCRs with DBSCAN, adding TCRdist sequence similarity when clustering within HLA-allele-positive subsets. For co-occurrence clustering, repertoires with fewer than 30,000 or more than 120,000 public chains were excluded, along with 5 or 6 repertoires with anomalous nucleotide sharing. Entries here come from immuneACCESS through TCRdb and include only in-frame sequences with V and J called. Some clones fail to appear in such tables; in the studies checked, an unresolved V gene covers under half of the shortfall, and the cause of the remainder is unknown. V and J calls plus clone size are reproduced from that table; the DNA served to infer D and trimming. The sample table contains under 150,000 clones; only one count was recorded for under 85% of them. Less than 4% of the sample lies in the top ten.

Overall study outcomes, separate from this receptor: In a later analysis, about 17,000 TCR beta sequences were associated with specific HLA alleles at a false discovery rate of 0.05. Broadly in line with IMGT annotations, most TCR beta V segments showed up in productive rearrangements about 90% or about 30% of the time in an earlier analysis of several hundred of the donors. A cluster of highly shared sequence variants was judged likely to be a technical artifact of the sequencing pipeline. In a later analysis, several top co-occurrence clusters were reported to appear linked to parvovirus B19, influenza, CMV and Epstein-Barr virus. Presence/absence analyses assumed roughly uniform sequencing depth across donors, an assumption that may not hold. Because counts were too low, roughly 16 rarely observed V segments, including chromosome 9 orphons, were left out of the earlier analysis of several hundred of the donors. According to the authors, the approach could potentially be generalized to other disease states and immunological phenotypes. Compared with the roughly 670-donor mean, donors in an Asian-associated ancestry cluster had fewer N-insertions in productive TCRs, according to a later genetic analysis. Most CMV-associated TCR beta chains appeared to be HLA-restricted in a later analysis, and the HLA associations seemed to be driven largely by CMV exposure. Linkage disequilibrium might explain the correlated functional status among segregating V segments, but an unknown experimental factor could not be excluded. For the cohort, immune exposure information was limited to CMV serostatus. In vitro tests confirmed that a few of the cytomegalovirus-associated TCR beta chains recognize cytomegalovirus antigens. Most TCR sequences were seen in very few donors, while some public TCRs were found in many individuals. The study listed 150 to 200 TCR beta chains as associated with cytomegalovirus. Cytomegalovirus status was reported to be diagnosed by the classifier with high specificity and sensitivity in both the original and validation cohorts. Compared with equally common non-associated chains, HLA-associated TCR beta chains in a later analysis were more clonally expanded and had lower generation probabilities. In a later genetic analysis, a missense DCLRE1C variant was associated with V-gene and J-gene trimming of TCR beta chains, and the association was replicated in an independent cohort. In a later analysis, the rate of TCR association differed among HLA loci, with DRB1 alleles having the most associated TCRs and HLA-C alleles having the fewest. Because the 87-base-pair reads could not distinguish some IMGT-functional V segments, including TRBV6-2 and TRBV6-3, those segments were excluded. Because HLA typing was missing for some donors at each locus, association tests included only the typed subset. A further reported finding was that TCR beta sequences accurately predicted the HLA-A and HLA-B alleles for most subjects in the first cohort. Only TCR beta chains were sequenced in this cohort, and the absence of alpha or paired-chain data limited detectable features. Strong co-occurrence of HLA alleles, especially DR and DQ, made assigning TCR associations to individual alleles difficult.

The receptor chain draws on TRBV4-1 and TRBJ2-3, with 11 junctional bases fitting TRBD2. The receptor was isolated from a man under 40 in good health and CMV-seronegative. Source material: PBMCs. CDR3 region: CASSQTPSGGLTDTQYF. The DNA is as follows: TGCGCCAGCAGCCAAACTCCTAGCGGGGGGCTCACAGATACGCAGTATTTT.